Each of the 25 T cell receptor beta chains below was sequenced from the same sample in a study of blood T cell repertoires in COVID-19. The method was immunoSEQ multiplex PCR; TCRdb's version includes in-frame clones alone and lacks a portion of them. The table shows about 140,000 clones, with 88% occurring only once. Material for sequencing was peripheral blood. These receptors were obtained from a man in his fifties or sixties with active or convalescent COVID-19.

This clone has more than one count but fewer than ten. The chain is built from TRBV6-5 and TRBJ2-7; tentative D call: TRBD2 (6 bases). V dropped 6 bases and J dropped 3 bases, with 12 bases sitting between them. The CDR3 extends over 13 amino acids. The germline gives CDR1 MNHEY, CDR2 SVGAGI. CDR3 protein: CASRPPGLYEQYF. The DNA for the CDR3 is TGTGCCAGCAGGCCCCCGGGACTCTACGAGCAGTACTTC.

The V call is TRBV7-2, the J call TRBJ2-1, with 9 bases that match TRBD2. Germline assignment: CDR1 SGHTA and CDR2 FQGNSA. With V trimmed by 1 base and J by 4 bases, 5 bases remained unmatched. The CDR3 extends over 16 amino acids. The CDR3 coding sequence is TGTGCCAGCAGCTTAGACGCGGGAGGGCGGTACAATGAGCAGTTCTTC. This sequence encodes CASSLDAGGRYNEQFF.

A few counts support this clone. This chain uses TRBV21-1 with TRBJ2-7; the table's D call, TRBD1, has no DNA check behind it. TRBV21-1 is an annotated pseudogene. The CDR3 consists of 15 residues. CDR3: CASSKRDRLSYEQYF. The CDR3 DNA sequence: TGTGCCAGCAGCAAAAGGGACAGGTTATCCTACGAGCAGTACTTC.

This chain uses TRBV6-5 with TRBJ1-1; no reliable D call. CDR3 length equals 16 residues. Trimming stripped 6 bases from V and 1 base from J, with 18 bases between. The germline CDR1 and CDR2 sequences are MNHEY and SVGAGI. CDR3 in amino acids: CASRYGGKGTNTEAFF. The CDR3 coding sequence is TGTGCCAGCAGATACGGAGGAAAAGGCACGAACACTGAAGCTTTCTTT.

Note on this clone: The same CDR3 is also encoded by other DNA sequences in this sample. The V call is TRBV29-1, the J call TRBJ2-2; 7 bases line up with TRBD1. The length of the CDR3 is 13 residues. J gave up 0 bases and V 6 bases, and 1 base lay outside the gene matches. Germline V CDR1 and CDR2: SQVTM, ANQGSEA. CDR3 protein: CSVDRANTGELFF. Here the CDR3 DNA reads TGCAGCGTCGACAGGGCGAACACCGGGGAGCTGTTTTTT.

V and J are TRBV28 and TRBJ2-2; D perhaps matches TRBD1 (6 bases). The germline V gene encodes CDR1 MDHEN and CDR2 SYDVKM. V lost 10 bases to trimming and J lost 1 base, with 13 bases between them. CDR3 length equals 14 residues. The CDR3, as DNA: TGTGCCACCAAGACAGGTCAGAACACCGGGGAGCTGTTTTTT. It specifies CATKTGQNTGELFF.

The chain uses TRBV6-5 and TRBJ1-2; maybe TRBD1 (6 bases). Trimming removed 5 bases at V and 1 base at J, with 11 bases between. The CDR3 contains 14 residues. CDR1 is MNHEY and CDR2 is SVGAGI in the germline V gene. This chain's CDR3 is CASSRAGDNYGYTF. The CDR3 DNA sequence: TGTGCCAGCAGTCGGGCAGGGGATAACTATGGCTACACCTTC.

The sample holds one count of this clone. The chain employs TRBV10-3 and TRBJ1-1; TRBD1 matches at 10 bases. The CDR3 is 18 amino acids. CDR1 is ENHRY, CDR2 SYGVKD, per germline. J lost 0 bases, V lost 5 bases, and 12 bases had no gene match. CDR3 DNA: TGTGCCATCAGTAGGACAGACAGGGGGCTCAACGTGAACACTGAAGCTTTCTTT. It specifies CAISRTDRGLNVNTEAFF.

The rearrangement joins TRBV28 to TRBJ2-7, with 9 bases fitting TRBD1. This CDR3 spans 13 amino acids. V was pared by 11 bases and J by 1 base, with 6 bases of the junction left unmatched. Germline CDR1 reads MDHEN; CDR2 reads SYDVKM. The CDR3 nucleotides are TGTGCCTCGGGGACAGGGAGGTCCTACGAGCAGTACTTC. Translation: CASGTGRSYEQYF.

The chain carries TRBV6-2 or TRBV6-3 and TRBJ2-7, with 7 bases aligning to TRBD1. The CDR3 consists of 14 residues. V lost 6 bases to trimming and J lost 3 bases; unmatched junction nucleotides: 8. Germline V gene lookup returns CDR1 MNHEY and CDR2 SVGEGT. DNA for the CDR3: TGTGCCAGCAGCCAGGGGGACCCCTACTACGAGCAGTACTTC. It encodes CASSQGDPYYEQYF.

This clone was recorded once. The chain joins TRBV18 to TRBJ1-2; 7 bases map to TRBD1. The J segment lost 6 bases and the V segment lost 3 bases, leaving 4 bases of the junction unmatched. The CDR3 sequence is 13 residues long. Germline V gives CDR1 KGHSH, CDR2 LQKENI. CDR3 nucleotides: TGTGCCAGCTCACCGACAGGGTACGATGGCTACACCTTC. Residues: CASSPTGYDGYTF.

V usage is TRBV2 and J usage is TRBJ1-5, with D possibly matching TRBD1 (6 bases). CDR3 size: 14 residues. V gave up 6 bases and J gave up 5 bases, with 14 bases separating them. Germline values: CDR1 SNHLY, CDR2 FYNNEI. The CDR3 sequence is CASSPRDNYQPQHF. The CDR3, as DNA: TGTGCCAGCAGCCCTAGGGACAATTATCAGCCCCAGCATTTT.

The chain couples TRBV6-5 to TRBJ2-2, with D possibly TRBD1 on 6 matching bases. The CDR3 has 14 residues. CDR1 and CDR2 (germline): MNHEY, SVGAGI. V shed 5 bases and J shed 4 bases, with 11 bases lying between them. The CDR3 region is CASSRGHSTGELFF. CDR3 in DNA: TGTGCCAGCAGTCGGGGACACAGCACCGGGGAGCTGTTTTTT.

The rearrangement uses TRBV6-1 and TRBJ2-7; D is perhaps TRBD2 (5 bases). V was shortened by 0 bases and J by 3 bases, with 15 bases between the two germline ends. Germline-derived CDR1 and CDR2 are MNHNS and SASEGT. The CDR3 covers 16 residues. For the CDR3, the DNA is TGTGCCAGCAGTGAAGCCCCGCCGGGTGCGGGCTACGAGCAGTACTTC. Translating gives CASSEAPPGAGYEQYF.

This clone was found many times. The V gene is TRBV28, the J gene TRBJ2-7, with 8 bases that match TRBD1. The length of the CDR3 is 16 residues. CDR1 and CDR2 (germline): MDHEN, SYDVKM. With V trimmed by 4 bases and J by 4 bases, 12 bases remained unmatched. The DNA of the CDR3 is TGTGCCAGCAGTTCCTCGGGAAACAGGGGGTGGTACGAGCAGTACTTC. Protein sequence: CASSSSGNRGWYEQYF.

V gene TRBV7-9 combines with J gene TRBJ2-3, with 8 bases aligning to TRBD1. V was clipped by 8 bases and J by 1 base; unmatched bases: 5. Per germline, CDR1 SEHNR and CDR2 FQNEAQ (reference sequence). The CDR3 loop spans 14 amino acids. The CDR3, as DNA: TGTGCCAGCGGCCGACAGGGGCGCACAGATACGCAGTATTTT. Its protein product is CASGRQGRTDTQYF.

The CDR3 nucleotides are TGTGCCAGCAGTTACGTCGGGGGGTTGAGAGATACGCAGTATTTT. Translation: CASSYVGGLRDTQYF. The chain combines TRBV6-2 or TRBV6-3 with TRBJ2-3; 7 bases are shared with TRBD2. Germline assignment: CDR1 MNHEY and CDR2 SVGEGT. CDR3 length: 15 amino acids. After removal of 2 bases from V and 5 bases from J, the junction contained 7 bases not matched to a gene.

V is TRBV11-2 and J is TRBJ1-1; TRBD1 might be the D (5 bases). The CDR3 runs 15 residues. The V end lost 5 bases, the J end lost 6 bases, and 19 bases lay between the germline ends. Per the germline V gene, CDR1 is SGHAT and CDR2 is FQNNGV. The CDR3 DNA reads as TGTGCCAGCAGCCCCGGAGGGGTCCTGAAGGCTGAAGCTTTCTTT. It yields the protein CASSPGGVLKAEAFF.

V is TRBV3-1 (or the pseudogene TRBV3-2) and J is TRBJ2-1; possibly TRBD2 for D (6 bases). Per the germline V gene, CDR1 is LGHDT and CDR2 is YNNKEL (reference sequence). This CDR3 is 13 amino acids long. Deletions cut 4 bases from V and 6 bases from J, with 10 bases between. The CDR3 protein is CASSPSTSNEQFF. Written as DNA, the CDR3 is TGTGCCAGCAGCCCCTCGACTAGCAATGAGCAGTTCTTC.

The chain links TRBV2 to TRBJ1-2, with D hard to call. CDR3 length: 13 amino acids. From germline, CDR1 is SNHLY and CDR2 FYNNEI. V was shortened by 7 bases and J by 2 bases, with 11 bases between the two germline ends. Written as DNA, the CDR3 is TGTGCCAGCACCGACGACTCCAACTATGGCTACACCTTC. Amino acid sequence: CASTDDSNYGYTF.

The genes are TRBV5-3 and TRBJ2-7, with D maybe TRBD1 (5 bases). TRBV5-3 is an ORF for which the function is uncertain. The CDR3 loop spans 13 amino acids. Trimming removed 4 bases from V and 3 bases from J, with 11 bases in between. The CDR3 DNA is TGTGCCAGAAGCGACGGACAAATCTACGAGCAGTACTTC. This gives the protein CARSDGQIYEQYF.

The genes are TRBV7-3 and TRBJ1-3, with D unresolved. The CDR3 is 14 residues long. Trimming removed 0 bases at V and 3 bases at J, with 6 bases between. The V gene's germline CDR1 is SGHTA and CDR2 FQGTGA. CDR3 in amino acids: CASSLTPFGNTIYF. As DNA, the CDR3 is TGTGCCAGCAGCTTAACTCCATTTGGAAACACCATATATTTT.

In its sample, this clone was seen once. The chain links TRBV11-2 to TRBJ1-4; D gene ambiguous. Germline V lookup: CDR1 SGHAT, CDR2 FQNNGV. The CDR3 is 16 amino acids. Trimming cost V 1 base and J 8 bases, with 17 bases left between them. The CDR3 DNA reads as TGTGCCAGCAGCTTAGGTGCAGCTAACGGGAGAGAAAAACTGTTTTTT. Amino acids: CASSLGAANGREKLFF.

The rearrangement uses TRBV7-9 and TRBJ2-5, with TRBD2 as a possible D gene (6 bases). The CDR3 sequence is 14 residues long. The V and J ends lost 5 bases and 5 bases respectively, with 15 bases between them. Germline V gives CDR1 SEHNR, CDR2 FQNEAQ (reference sequence). The CDR3 sequence: CASSPQRGRETQYF. The CDR3 coding sequence is TGTGCCAGCAGCCCCCAGCGAGGGAGGGAGACCCAGTACTTC. Using reference TRBV7-9 and TRBJ2-5 for the parts outside the CDR3, the full variable domain is DTGVSQNPRHKITKRGQNVTFRCDPISEHNRLYWYRQTLGQGPEFLTYFQNEAQLEKSRLLSDRFSAERPKGSFSTLEIQRTEQGDSAMYLCASSPQRGRETQYFGPGTRLLVL.

This clone appeared a single time. The chain recombines TRBV24-1 with TRBJ2-7, with 7 positions matching TRBD1. This CDR3 spans 17 amino acids. Germline V gene data show CDR1 as KGHDR and CDR2 as SFDVKD. V was pared by 0 bases and J by 5 bases, with 12 bases of the junction left unmatched. This CDR3 reads CATSDLHGTERPNEQYF. As DNA, the CDR3 is TGTGCCACCAGTGATTTGCATGGGACAGAGAGGCCTAACGAGCAGTACTTC.